These 15 T cell receptor beta chains were all obtained from the same sample, sequenced in a study of tumor-infiltrating lymphocytes in primary liver carcinoma. Total RNA (around 0.45 ug) served as template for TCR beta cDNA synthesis primed by a constant-region primer. For TCR beta, libraries were produced by three nested multiplex PCR rounds using slightly modified ARM-PCR. TRBV1-TRBV30 forward primers paired with a C-beta reverse primer drove the first two PCR rounds, around 9 cycles each. TCRdb re-called the multiplex PCR reads with MiXCR, one entry per CDR3 protein. The repertoire holds approximately 110,000 distinct CDR3 sequences, with 60% to 75% as singletons. Without any cell sorting, roughly 20-30 mg of bulk tissue yielded co-extracted RNA and DNA. The sample taken for sequencing was liver tumor tissue from sampling region 3. Documented subset: tumor region T3, left-lateral pole. These receptors were collected from a woman aged 55-70 years with primary liver carcinoma and hepatitis B virus infection.

This clonotype was counted ten times or more. This chain connects TRBV6-5 to TRBJ2-5, with 11 bases fitting TRBD2. CDR1 and CDR2 (germline): MNHEY, SVGAGI. The CDR3 spans 16 residues. The V segment lost 4 bases and the J segment 2 bases; nucleotides outside the gene matches: 6. The CDR3 loop is CASSFTGTSGQETQYF. CDR3 in DNA: TGTGCCAGCAGTTTTACCGGGACTAGCGGACAAGAGACCCAGTACTTC.

In the case of this clonotype: At one end the junction does not follow the germline gene, possibly because of a read error. V usage is TRBV11-3 and J usage is TRBJ2-3; D not certain. Germline V gene data show CDR1 as SGHNT and CDR2 as YENEEA. This CDR3 has 12 residues. CDR3 amino acids: CANSPRLDAQYF. The DNA for the CDR3 is TGTGCCAACAGCCCAAGATTAGATGCGCAGTATTTT.

This clonotype rates as medium-sized. J is TRBJ1-1 and V is TRBV11-3; tentative D call: TRBD1 (5 bases). V lost 4 bases and J lost 0, with 9 bases in between. Germline V gene sequence: CDR1 SGHNT, CDR2 YENEEA. The CDR3 extends over 14 amino acids. The CDR3 sequence: CASSSGGVNTEAFF. In DNA, the CDR3 is TGTGCCAGCAGCTCCGGGGGGGTGAACACTGAAGCTTTCTTT.

Worth noting for this clonotype: Since the CDR3 does not end with the conserved phenylalanine or tryptophan, this likely comes from a read error. The chain uses TRBV29-1 and TRBJ2-1; possibly TRBD1 or TRBD2 for D (6 bases each). The germline V gene has CDR1 SQVTM and CDR2 ANQGSEA. This CDR3 spans 14 amino acids. CDR3 in DNA: TGCTGCGCCCTAAAGGGGGACTGGATAGATGAGCAGTTCGTC. This encodes CCALKGDWIDEQFV.

The chain couples TRBV29-1 to TRBJ1-5, with D possibly TRBD1 on 5 matching bases. The ends were cut back, 8 bases at V and 5 bases at J, with 13 bases in the middle. Germline CDR1 and CDR2: SQVTM and ANQGSEA. The CDR3 length is 12 residues. This CDR3 reads CSIRTRDQPQHF. CDR3 in DNA: TGCAGCATTCGGACAAGGGATCAGCCCCAGCATTTT.

With regard to this clonotype: A read error may account for a junction end that differs from germline. The chain uses TRBV5-1 and TRBJ2-2; possible D gene TRBD1, 6 bases. The germline V gene has CDR1 SGHRS and CDR2 YFSETQ. The CDR3 totals 15 residues. The CDR3 DNA sequence: TGCGCCAGCAGCTCCAGGGGTGGTTACGCCGGGGAGCTGTTATTT. Its translation: CASSSRGGYAGELLF. Full variable domain (rest looked up from reference TRBV5-1 and TRBJ2-2): KAGVTQTPRYLIKTRGQQVTLSCSPISGHRSVSWYQQTPGQGLQFLFEYFSETQRNKGNFPGRFSGRQFSNSRSEMNVSTLELGDSALYLCASSSRGGYAGELLFGEGSRLTVL.

The chain employs TRBV7-8 and TRBJ1-6; D gene ambiguous. V was clipped by 8 bases and J by 9 bases, with 20 bases between them. The CDR3 loop spans 15 amino acids. Germline V gene data show CDR1 as SGHVS and CDR2 as FQNEAQ. CDR3 nucleotide sequence: TGTGCCAGCGGCGTTAGGGTGGGTCCGAGTTCACCCCTCCACTTT. Amino acid sequence: CASGVRVGPSSPLHF. The full variable domain, rest sourced from reference TRBV7-8 and TRBJ1-6, is GAGVSQSPRYKVAKRGQDVALRCDPISGHVSLFWYQQALGQGPEFLTYFQNEAQLDKSGLPSDRFFAERPEGSVSTLKIQRTQQEDSAVYLCASGVRVGPSSPLHFGNGTRLTVT.

At least ten counts were recorded for this clonotype. V usage is TRBV6-2 or TRBV6-3 and J usage is TRBJ1-2, with 9 nucleotides matching TRBD1. This CDR3 region has 16 residues. V lost 7 bases and J lost 6; bases outside the gene matches: 15. Germline V lookup: CDR1 MNHEY, CDR2 SVGEGT. The CDR3 nucleotides read TGTGCCAGCAACAATCCGGGACAGGGTGCCTGGAATGGCTACACCTTC. Residues: CASNNPGQGAWNGYTF.

This clonotype turned up a few times. One base away lies a much larger clone, so this may be a sequencing read error. This chain connects TRBV6-5 to TRBJ2-7; the D call may be TRBD1 or TRBD2 (5 bases each). CDR1 is MNHEY and CDR2 is SVGAGI in the germline V gene. The length of the CDR3 is 15 residues. CDR3 coding DNA: TGTGTCAGCAGCGTCAATCGGGACCGAACCTACGAGCAGTACTTC. Amino acids: CVSSVNRDRTYEQYF.

This clonotype was observed at least ten times. This chain uses TRBV29-1 with TRBJ2-1, with 9 bases identical to TRBD2. The J segment lost 6 bases and the V segment lost 4 bases, leaving 4 bases of the junction unmatched. Germline CDR1 reads SQVTM; CDR2 reads ANQGSEA. The CDR3 runs 13 residues. DNA for the CDR3: TGCAGCGTTGCTAGCGGGGAGACCAATGAGCAGTTCTTC. Translated: CSVASGETNEQFF.

On this clonotype: One junction end does not reproduce the germline sequence, and a read error may be involved. The CDR3 DNA sequence: TGTGCCAGCAGCTTAGAATGGGGGGGTAACTCACACCTCCACTTT. As protein: CASSLEWGGNSHLHF. The chain recombines TRBV11-2 with TRBJ1-6; TRBD1 might be the D (5 bases). CDR3 length equals 15 residues. CDR1 is SGHAT and CDR2 is FQNNGV in the germline V gene.

Notes on this clonotype: This sequence may be a read error, since a much larger clone differs from it by one base. V usage is TRBV7-8 and J usage is TRBJ1-5, with 10 nucleotides matching TRBD1. The CDR3 is 19 residues long. Per the germline V gene, CDR1 is SGHVS and CDR2 is FQNEAQ. This CDR3 reads CARSLLGGQGRLSNQPQHF. The CDR3 region has the DNA TGTGCCAGAAGCTTATTGGGGGGACAGGGGCGGCTTAGCAATCAGCCCCAGCATTTT.

V usage is TRBV11-2 and J usage is TRBJ2-2; D possibly uses TRBD1 or TRBD2 (6 bases each). The CDR3 runs to 18 residues. Germline V gene data show CDR1 as SGHAT and CDR2 as FQNNGV. Between the trimmed V and J ends, which lost 0 bases and 7 bases, there was a span of 21 bases. In DNA form, the CDR3 reads TGTGCCAGCAGCTTAGATCCAAGGGGGAGGAGGGGTAACGGGGAGCTGTTTTTT. Translation gives CASSLDPRGRRGNGELFF.

On this clonotype: Without the conserved terminal phenylalanine or tryptophan, this CDR3 likely stems from a read error. The limits of the CDR3 on the DNA are not certain, so only TCRdb's listed CDR3 is given. V gene TRBV11-2 combines with J gene TRBJ2-6. 15 amino acids form the CDR3, both terminal residues included. Germline V lookup: CDR1 SGHAT, CDR2 FQNNGV. The CDR3 reads CASSATSSGANILTL.

Turning to this clonotype: This sequence may be a read error, since a much larger clone differs from it by one base. The rearrangement links TRBV5-4 to TRBJ2-7, with D perhaps matching TRBD1 or TRBD2 (5 bases each). Germline lookup yields CDR1 SGHNT and CDR2 YYREEE (reference sequence). V was pared by 7 bases and J by 0 bases, with 17 bases between. There are 15 residues in the CDR3. CDR3 DNA: TGTGCCAGCGGCTCGCTTTCAGGGAGCTCCTACGAGCAGTACTTC. This sequence encodes CASGSLSGSSYEQYF.